Each of the 2 T cell receptor beta chains below was sequenced from the same sample in a study of OX40 agonist ivuxolimab in advanced cancers. This table comes from immunoSEQ multiplex PCR, and its TCRdb copy is limited to in-frame clones, with some not included. The sample shows fewer than 50,000 clones, around 89% of them seen only once. The input for sequencing was CD4+ or CD8+ T cells sorted from blood, taken in a trial of the OX40 agonist ivuxolimab. These receptors all come from an adult with an advanced solid tumor such as melanoma, head and neck, liver or kidney cancer.

The V and J genes are TRBV6-1 and TRBJ1-5; D remains ambiguous. CDR3 size: 15 residues. V lost 0 bases to trimming and J lost 2 bases, with 8 bases between them. Germline V CDR1 and CDR2: MNHNS, SASEGT. The CDR3 reads CASSEAEEGNQPQHF. For the CDR3, the DNA is TGTGCCAGCAGTGAAGCAGAGGAGGGCAATCAGCCCCAGCATTTT.

The chain uses TRBV15 and TRBJ2-3; TRBD2 matches at 7 bases. Germline CDR1 LNHNV, CDR2 YYDKDF (reference sequence). Trimming at V came to 9 bases and at J to 4 bases, leaving 10 bases not matched to a gene. The CDR3 contains 14 residues. The CDR3: CATSGREVPDTQYF. The CDR3 DNA sequence: TGTGCCACATCCGGACGGGAGGTCCCAGATACGCAGTATTTT.